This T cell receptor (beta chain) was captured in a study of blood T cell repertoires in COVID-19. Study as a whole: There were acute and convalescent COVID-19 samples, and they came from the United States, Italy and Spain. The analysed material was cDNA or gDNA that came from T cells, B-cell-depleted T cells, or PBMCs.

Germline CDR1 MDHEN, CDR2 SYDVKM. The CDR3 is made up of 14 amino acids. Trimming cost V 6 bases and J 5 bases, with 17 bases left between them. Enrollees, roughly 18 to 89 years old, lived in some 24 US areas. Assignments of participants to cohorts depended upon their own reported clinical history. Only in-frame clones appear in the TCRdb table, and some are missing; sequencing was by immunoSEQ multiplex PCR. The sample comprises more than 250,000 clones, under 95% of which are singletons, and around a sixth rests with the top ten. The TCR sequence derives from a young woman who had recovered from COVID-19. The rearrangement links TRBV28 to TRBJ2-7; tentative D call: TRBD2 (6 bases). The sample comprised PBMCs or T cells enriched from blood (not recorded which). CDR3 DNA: TGTGCCAGCAGCCTTAGGGACTCCCGGGACGAGCAGTACTTC. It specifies CASSLRDSRDEQYF. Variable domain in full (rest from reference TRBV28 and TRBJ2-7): DVKVTQSSRYLVKRTGEKVFLECVQDMDHENMFWYRQDPGLGLRLIYFSYDVKMKEKGDIPEGYSVSREKKERFSLILESASTNQTSMYLCASSLRDSRDEQYFGPGTRLTVT.